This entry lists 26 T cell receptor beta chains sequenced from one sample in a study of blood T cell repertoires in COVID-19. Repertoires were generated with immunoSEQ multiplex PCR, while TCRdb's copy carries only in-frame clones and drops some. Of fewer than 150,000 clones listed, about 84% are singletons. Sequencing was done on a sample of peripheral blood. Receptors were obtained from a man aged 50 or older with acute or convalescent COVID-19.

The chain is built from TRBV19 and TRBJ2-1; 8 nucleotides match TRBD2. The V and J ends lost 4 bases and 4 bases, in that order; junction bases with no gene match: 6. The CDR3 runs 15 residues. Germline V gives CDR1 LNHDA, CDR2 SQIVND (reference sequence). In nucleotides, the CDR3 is TGTGCCAGTAGTAGTCAGCGGGGGCCTTACAATGAGCAGTTCTTC. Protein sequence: CASSSQRGPYNEQFF.

DNA for the CDR3: TGTGCCAGCAGTGCCGGGAGCTCCTATAATTCACCCCTCCACTTT. This sequence encodes CASSAGSSYNSPLHF. V and J are TRBV2 and TRBJ1-6; D remains unclear. Germline V gives CDR1 SNHLY, CDR2 FYNNEI. CDR3 length: 15 amino acids. V dropped 4 bases and J dropped 0 bases, with 7 bases sitting between them.

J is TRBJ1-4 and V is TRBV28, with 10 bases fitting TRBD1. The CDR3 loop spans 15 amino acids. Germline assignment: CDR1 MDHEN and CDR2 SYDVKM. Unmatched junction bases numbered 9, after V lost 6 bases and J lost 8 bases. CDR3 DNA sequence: TGTGCCAGCAGCCGCCCCGGGACAGGGGACGAAAAACTGTTTTTT. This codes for CASSRPGTGDEKLFF. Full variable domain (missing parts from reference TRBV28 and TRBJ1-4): DVKVTQSSRYLVKRTGEKVFLECVQDMDHENMFWYRQDPGLGLRLIYFSYDVKMKEKGDIPEGYSVSREKKERFSLILESASTNQTSMYLCASSRPGTGDEKLFFGSGTQLSVL.

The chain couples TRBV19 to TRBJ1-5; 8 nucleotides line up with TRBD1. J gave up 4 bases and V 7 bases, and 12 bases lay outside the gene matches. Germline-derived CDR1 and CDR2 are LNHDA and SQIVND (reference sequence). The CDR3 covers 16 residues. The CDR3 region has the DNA TGTGCCAGTACCCCATCGCGGACAGGGAGGAATCAGCCCCAGCATTTT. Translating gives CASTPSRTGRNQPQHF.

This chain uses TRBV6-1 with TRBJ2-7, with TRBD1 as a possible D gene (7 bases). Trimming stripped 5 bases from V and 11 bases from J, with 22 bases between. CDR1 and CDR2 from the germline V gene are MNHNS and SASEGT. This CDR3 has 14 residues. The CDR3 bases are TGTGCCAGCAGTCAGGGGGGAAGCAACCTGGGGAAGTACTTC. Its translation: CASSQGGSNLGKYF.

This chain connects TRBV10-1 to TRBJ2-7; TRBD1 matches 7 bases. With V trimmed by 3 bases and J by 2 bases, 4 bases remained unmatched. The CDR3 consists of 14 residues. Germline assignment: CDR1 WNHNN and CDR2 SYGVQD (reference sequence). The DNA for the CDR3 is TGCGCCAGCAGTGAAGCCCAGGGGGCCTACGAGCAGTACGTC. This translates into CASSEAQGAYEQYV.

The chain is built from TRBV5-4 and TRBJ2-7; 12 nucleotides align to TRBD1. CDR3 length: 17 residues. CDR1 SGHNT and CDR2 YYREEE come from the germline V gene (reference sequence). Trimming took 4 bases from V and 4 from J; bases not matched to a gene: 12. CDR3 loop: CASSAQSPGQGAYEQYF. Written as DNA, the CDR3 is TGTGCCAGCAGCGCCCAGTCACCGGGACAGGGGGCTTACGAGCAGTACTTC.

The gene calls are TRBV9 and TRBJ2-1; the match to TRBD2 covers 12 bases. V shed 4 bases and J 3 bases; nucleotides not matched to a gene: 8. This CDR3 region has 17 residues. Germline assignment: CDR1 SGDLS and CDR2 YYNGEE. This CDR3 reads CASSPSLAGGFYNEQFF. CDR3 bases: TGTGCCAGCAGCCCGAGCCTAGCGGGGGGGTTCTACAATGAGCAGTTCTTC.

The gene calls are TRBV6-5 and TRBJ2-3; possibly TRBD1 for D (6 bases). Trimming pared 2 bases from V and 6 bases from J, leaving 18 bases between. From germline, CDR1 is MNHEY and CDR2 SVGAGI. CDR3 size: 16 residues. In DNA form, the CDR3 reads TGTGCCAGCAGTTACGGTCCGGGACAAGGGAAGGATACGCAGTATTTT. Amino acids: CASSYGPGQGKDTQYF.

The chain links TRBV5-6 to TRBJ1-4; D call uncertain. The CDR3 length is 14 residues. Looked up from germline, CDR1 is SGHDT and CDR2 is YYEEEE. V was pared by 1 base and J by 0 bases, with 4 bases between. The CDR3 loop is CASSLSSTNEKLFF. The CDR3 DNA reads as TGTGCCAGCAGCTTGTCCTCAACTAATGAAAAACTGTTTTTT.

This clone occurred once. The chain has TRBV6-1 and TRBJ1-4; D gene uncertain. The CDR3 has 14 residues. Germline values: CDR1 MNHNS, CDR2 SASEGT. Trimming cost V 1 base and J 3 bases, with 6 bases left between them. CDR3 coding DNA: TGTGCCAGCAGTGAAGGACACCCTAATGAAAAACTGTTTTTT. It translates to CASSEGHPNEKLFF.

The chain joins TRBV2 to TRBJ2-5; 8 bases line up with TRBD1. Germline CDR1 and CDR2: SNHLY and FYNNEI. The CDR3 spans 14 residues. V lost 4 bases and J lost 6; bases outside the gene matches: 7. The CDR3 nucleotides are TGTGCCAGCAGTGGGCAGGGGGCCAGGAAGACCCAGTACTTC. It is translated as CASSGQGARKTQYF.

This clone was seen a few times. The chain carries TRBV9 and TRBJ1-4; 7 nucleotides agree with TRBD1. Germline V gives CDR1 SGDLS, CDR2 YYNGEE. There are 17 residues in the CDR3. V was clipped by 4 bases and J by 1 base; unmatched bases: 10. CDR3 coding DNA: TGTGCCAGCAGCCCGAGACAGGGAGTCGGAACTAATGAAAAACTGTTTTTT. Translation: CASSPRQGVGTNEKLFF.

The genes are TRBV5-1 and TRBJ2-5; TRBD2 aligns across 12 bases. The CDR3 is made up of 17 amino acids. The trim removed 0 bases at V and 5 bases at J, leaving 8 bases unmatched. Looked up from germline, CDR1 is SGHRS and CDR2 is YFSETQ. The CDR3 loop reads CASSLVPSGGAGETQYF. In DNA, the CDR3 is TGCGCCAGCAGCTTGGTCCCTAGCGGGGGGGCCGGGGAGACCCAGTACTTC.

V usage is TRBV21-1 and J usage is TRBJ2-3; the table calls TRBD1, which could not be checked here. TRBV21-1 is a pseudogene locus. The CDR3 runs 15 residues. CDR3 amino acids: CASRGTGCSTDTQYF. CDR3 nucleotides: TGTGCCAGCAGGGGTACAGGATGCAGCACAGATACGCAGTATTTT.

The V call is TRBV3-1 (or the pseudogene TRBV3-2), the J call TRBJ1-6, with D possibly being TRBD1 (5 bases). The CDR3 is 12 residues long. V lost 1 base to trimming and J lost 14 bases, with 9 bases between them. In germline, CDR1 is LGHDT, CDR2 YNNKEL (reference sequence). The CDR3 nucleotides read TGTGCCAGCAGCCAAGCCGGACACACCCTCCACTTT. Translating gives CASSQAGHTLHF.

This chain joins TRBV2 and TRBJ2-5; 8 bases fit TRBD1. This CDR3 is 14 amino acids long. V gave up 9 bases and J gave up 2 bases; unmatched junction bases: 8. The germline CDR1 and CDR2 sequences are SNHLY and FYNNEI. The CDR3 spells CARSTRDRQETQYF. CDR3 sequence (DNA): TGTGCCAGGTCAACCAGGGACAGGCAAGAGACCCAGTACTTC. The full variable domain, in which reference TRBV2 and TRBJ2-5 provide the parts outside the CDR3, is EPEVTQTPSHQVTQMGQEVILRCVPISNHLYFYWYRQILGQKVEFLVSFYNNEISEKSEIFDDQFSVERPDGSNFTLKIRSTKLEDSAMYFCARSTRDRQETQYFGPGTRLLVL.

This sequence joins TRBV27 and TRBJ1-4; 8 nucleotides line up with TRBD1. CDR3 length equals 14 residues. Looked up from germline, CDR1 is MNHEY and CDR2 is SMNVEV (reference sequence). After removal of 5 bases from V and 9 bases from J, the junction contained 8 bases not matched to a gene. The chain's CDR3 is CASSIRGRDKKLFF. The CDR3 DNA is TGTGCCAGCAGTATCAGGGGGCGAGATAAAAAACTGTTTTTT.

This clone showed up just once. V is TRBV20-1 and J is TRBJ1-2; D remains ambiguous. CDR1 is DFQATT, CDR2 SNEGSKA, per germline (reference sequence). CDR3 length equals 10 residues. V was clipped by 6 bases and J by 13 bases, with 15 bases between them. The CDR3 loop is CSARDLESTF. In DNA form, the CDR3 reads TGCAGTGCGAGGGATCTCGAATCCACCTTC.

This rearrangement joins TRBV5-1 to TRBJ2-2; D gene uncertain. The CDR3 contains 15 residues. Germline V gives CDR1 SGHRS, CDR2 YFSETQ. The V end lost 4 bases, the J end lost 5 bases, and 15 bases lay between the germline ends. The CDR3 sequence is CASSHGVTMTGELFF. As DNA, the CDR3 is TGCGCCAGCAGCCACGGAGTGACGATGACCGGGGAGCTGTTTTTT.

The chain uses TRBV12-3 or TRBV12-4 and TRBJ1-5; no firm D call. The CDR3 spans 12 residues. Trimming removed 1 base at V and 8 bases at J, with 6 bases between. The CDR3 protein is CASSLGREPQHF. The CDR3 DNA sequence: TGTGCCAGCAGTTTAGGGAGGGAGCCCCAGCATTTT.

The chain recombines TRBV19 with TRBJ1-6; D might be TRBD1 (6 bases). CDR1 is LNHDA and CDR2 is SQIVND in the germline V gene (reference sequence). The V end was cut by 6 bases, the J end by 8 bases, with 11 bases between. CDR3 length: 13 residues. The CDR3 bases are TGTGCCAGTAGAGAGGACAGTCATTCACCCCTCCACTTT. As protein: CASREDSHSPLHF.

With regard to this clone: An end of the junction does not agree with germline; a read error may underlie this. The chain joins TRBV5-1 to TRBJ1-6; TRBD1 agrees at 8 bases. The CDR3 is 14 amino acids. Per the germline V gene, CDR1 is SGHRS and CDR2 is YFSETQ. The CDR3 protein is CASSWGQERTPLRF. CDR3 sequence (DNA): TGCGCCAGCAGCTGGGGACAGGAACGGACACCCCTCCGCTTT. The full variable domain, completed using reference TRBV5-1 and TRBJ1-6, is KAGVTQTPRYLIKTRGQQVTLSCSPISGHRSVSWYQQTPGQGLQFLFEYFSETQRNKGNFPGRFSGRQFSNSRSEMNVSTLELGDSALYLCASSWGQERTPLRFGNGTRLTVT.

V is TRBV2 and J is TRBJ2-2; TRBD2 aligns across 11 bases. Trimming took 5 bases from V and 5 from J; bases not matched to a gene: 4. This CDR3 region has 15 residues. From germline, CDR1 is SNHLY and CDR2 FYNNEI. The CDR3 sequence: CASSLAGGRTGELFF. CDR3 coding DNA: TGTGCCAGCAGTTTAGCGGGGGGGCGTACCGGGGAGCTGTTTTTT.

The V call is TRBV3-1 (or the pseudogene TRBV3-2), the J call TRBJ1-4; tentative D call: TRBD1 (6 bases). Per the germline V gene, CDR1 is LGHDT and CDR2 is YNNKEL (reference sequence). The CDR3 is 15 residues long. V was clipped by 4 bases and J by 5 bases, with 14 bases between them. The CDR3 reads CASSPQRTENEKLFF. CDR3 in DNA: TGTGCCAGCAGCCCCCAAAGGACAGAAAATGAAAAACTGTTTTTT.

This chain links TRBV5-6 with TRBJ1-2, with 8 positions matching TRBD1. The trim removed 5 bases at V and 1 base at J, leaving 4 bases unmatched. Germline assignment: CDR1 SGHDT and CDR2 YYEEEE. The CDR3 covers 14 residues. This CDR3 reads CASRLDRGNYGYTF. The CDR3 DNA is TGTGCCAGCAGACTAGACAGGGGTAACTATGGCTACACCTTC.